This T cell receptor beta chain was sequenced during a study of CD4 T cells in relation to SARS-CoV-2 and coronaviruses. Overall study context: Negative control cultures got HIV-1 Nef peptides or no peptide.

Unexposed donor CD4+ T cells date from about 2011-2019, before the COVID-19 pandemic. The cells were cultured for about ten days before CD4+ T cells were isolated. Each well had approximately 2.1 million PBMCs in around 5% human AB serum with IL-2. This clone was detected only a few times. As yet, its antigen is unknown. Libraries were prepared by immunoSEQ multiplex PCR; TCRdb keeps only in-frame clonotypes and omits some of them. The sample includes tens of thousands of clones, roughly 74% of them seen just once. The sequenced sample was CD4+ T cells from PBMCs, cultured in vitro. This clonotype was sampled from a human donor in good health.

CDR3 sequence (DNA): TGCGCCAGCAGCACGGACAGGGGGAGGTATGGCTACACCTTC. Translated: CASSTDRGRYGYTF. The chain uses TRBV5-1 and TRBJ1-2, with TRBD1 identical over 10 bases. CDR3 length equals 14 residues. Per germline, CDR1 SGHRS and CDR2 YFSETQ. Trimming took 4 bases from V and 5 from J; bases not matched to a gene: 5.